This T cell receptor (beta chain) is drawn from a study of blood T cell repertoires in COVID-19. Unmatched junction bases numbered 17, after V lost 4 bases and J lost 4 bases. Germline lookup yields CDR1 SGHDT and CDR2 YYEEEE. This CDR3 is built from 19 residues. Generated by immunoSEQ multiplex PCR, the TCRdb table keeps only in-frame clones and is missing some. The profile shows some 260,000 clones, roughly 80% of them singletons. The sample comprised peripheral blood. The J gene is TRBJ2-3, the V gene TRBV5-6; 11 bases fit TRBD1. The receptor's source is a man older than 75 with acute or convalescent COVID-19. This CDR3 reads CASSDPNLGQGVFADTQYF. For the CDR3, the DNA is TGTGCCAGCAGCGATCCGAATTTGGGACAGGGGGTATTCGCAGATACGCAGTATTTT. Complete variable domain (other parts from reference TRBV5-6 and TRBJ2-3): DAGVTQSPTHLIKTRGQQVTLRCSPKSGHDTVSWYQQALGQGPQFIFQYYEEEERQRGNFPDRFSGHQFPNYSSELNVNALLLGDSALYLCASSDPNLGQGVFADTQYFGPGTRLTVL.